The rows below give T cell receptor beta chains drawn from one sample of a study of T cell responses to AZD1222 COVID-19 vaccine. The method was immunoSEQ multiplex PCR; TCRdb's version includes in-frame clones alone and lacks a portion of them. The sample has 130,000 to 150,000 clones, roughly 86% seen once. This specimen consisted of peripheral blood, obtained 28 days after the second AZD1222 dose. The receptors derive from an adult who received the AZD1222 COVID-19 vaccine. CDR3s leave out the opening cysteine and the closing phenylalanine or tryptophan.

v_gene	CDR3aa
TRBV18	ASSPPGLASYEQY
TRBV2	ASSEGPNTGELF
TRBV6-5	ASSYSNGVGNSPLH
TRBV7-2	ASRLGGSGNTIY
TRBV28	ASSWGQGLQEQY
TRBV9	ASSPQGPGNTIY
TRBV19	ASRTSDRAGNTIY
TRBV10-3	AIRQGRETEAF
TRBV6-5	ASSYLGGGELF
TRBV5-4	ASSLDQGPENIQY
TRBV6-5	ASSYGGAGGDEQY
TRBV27	ASTPRWGANEKLF
TRBV2	ARAGGANTEAF
TRBV19	ASSIDALGQGPPNYGYT
TRBV2	ASRGQGTNEKLF
TRBV6-5	ASSLTGPSETQY